Shown below are 26 T cell receptor beta chains from a single sample sequenced in a study of identical twins. In TCRdb, the 5' RACE reads were re-called with MiXCR into one record per CDR3 protein. The profile shows 350,000 to 400,000 distinct CDR3 sequences, roughly 10% of them singletons. The sequenced sample consisted of naive T cells sorted from blood. These receptor sequences come from a woman aged 45 to 65 in good health.

In its sample, this clonotype was seen a few times. The V gene is TRBV11-3, the J gene TRBJ2-3, with TRBD2 as a possible D gene (6 bases). V shed 5 bases and J shed 2 bases, with 23 bases lying between them. Germline loops: CDR1 SGHNT, CDR2 YENEEA. This CDR3 has 18 residues. The DNA for the CDR3 is TGTGCCAGCAGCAAGAAGGGAGGCCCCGACCGATTCACAGATACGCAGTATTTT. Amino acid sequence: CASSKKGGPDRFTDTQYF.

The chain combines TRBV4-1 with TRBJ1-3; TRBD1 might be the D (5 bases). Per the germline V gene, CDR1 is MGHRA and CDR2 is YSYEKL. V was trimmed by 5 bases and J by 2 bases, leaving 13 bases between them. There are 15 residues in the CDR3. The CDR3 loop reads CASSSAGRAGNTIYF. In DNA, the CDR3 is TGCGCCAGCAGCAGTGCTGGCAGGGCTGGAAACACCATATATTTT.

The chain couples TRBV7-2 to TRBJ1-1; maybe TRBD1 (5 bases). The length of the CDR3 is 14 residues. Germline values: CDR1 SGHTA, CDR2 FQGNSA. Trimming removed 6 bases at V and 1 base at J, with 12 bases between. As DNA, the CDR3 is TGTGCCAGCAGAGTTGGGGGAGGGAACACTGAAGCTTTCTTT. Protein product: CASRVGGGNTEAFF.

This clonotype showed up just a few times. The CDR3 sequence is CASSSTGLDSPLHF. CDR3 coding DNA: TGCGCCAGCAGCTCAACAGGGTTAGATTCACCCCTCCACTTT. V and J are TRBV5-1 and TRBJ1-6, with a possible D match to TRBD1 (6 bases). The germline V gene has CDR1 SGHRS and CDR2 YFSETQ. Trimming took off 3 bases at V and 8 bases at J, with 12 bases between the two ends. The CDR3 length is 14 residues.

There are many counts of this clonotype. The chain carries TRBV5-1 and TRBJ2-2, with 13 positions matching TRBD2. This CDR3 is built from 19 residues. The V and J ends lost 4 bases and 3 bases, in that order; junction bases with no gene match: 12. The germline V gene has CDR1 SGHRS and CDR2 YFSETQ. CDR3 sequence reads: CASSPTRTSGSQDTGELFF. CDR3 sequence (DNA): TGCGCCAGCAGCCCCACCAGGACTAGCGGGAGTCAGGACACCGGGGAGCTGTTTTTT.

This rearrangement joins TRBV29-1 to TRBJ2-1, with D perhaps matching TRBD1 or TRBD2 (5 bases each). This CDR3 spans 13 amino acids. CDR1 and CDR2 (germline): SQVTM, ANQGSEA. Trimming took off 1 base at V and 3 bases at J, with 7 bases between the two ends. This CDR3 is CSVEGDHYNEQFF. CDR3 coding DNA: TGCAGCGTTGAAGGGGACCACTACAATGAGCAGTTCTTC.

This clonotype was counted a few times. The CDR3 spells CASSPPGGEEQYF. The CDR3 bases are TGTGCCAGCAGCCCTCCTGGGGGGGAAGAGCAGTACTTC. The chain has TRBV7-6 and TRBJ2-7; TRBD2 matches 7 bases. Germline V gives CDR1 SGHVS, CDR2 FNYEAQ. The V and J ends lost 5 bases and 7 bases, in that order; junction bases with no gene match: 8. The CDR3 runs to 13 residues.

This clonotype was seen a handful of times. The rearrangement joins TRBV3-1 to TRBJ2-7, with D possibly TRBD1 on 6 matching bases. The CDR3 consists of 16 residues. The V and J ends lost 4 bases and 5 bases respectively, with 21 bases between them. Germline values: CDR1 LGHDT, CDR2 YNNKEL (reference sequence). The CDR3 here is CASSRGRARPGDEQYF. The CDR3 bases are TGTGCCAGCAGCCGGGGGCGAGCCCGGCCAGGGGACGAGCAGTACTTC.

This clonotype has ten or more counts. One end of the junction is discordant with germline, which a read error may explain. The genes are TRBV12-3 or TRBV12-4 and TRBJ1-5; a possible D gene is TRBD1 (5 bases). The CDR3 length is 17 residues. CDR3 amino acids: CASNLVPGREFNQPQHF. CDR3 DNA: TGTGCCAGCAATTTAGTGCCGGGCAGGGAGTTCAATCAGCCCCAGCATTTT.

This clonotype was detected ten times or more. J is TRBJ2-7 and V is TRBV3-1, with unresolved D. Trimming shortened V by 2 bases and J by 2 bases, and 4 bases separated the two germline ends. Per germline, CDR1 LGHDT and CDR2 YNNKEL (reference sequence). The CDR3 is 12 residues long. The CDR3 DNA sequence: TGTGCCAGCAGCCAATTGGCCTACGAGCAGTACTTC. Translation: CASSQLAYEQYF.

This clonotype was seen only a few times. V usage is TRBV10-3 and J usage is TRBJ2-3, with D perhaps TRBD1 or TRBD2 (5 bases each). The CDR3 length is 16 residues. V dropped 2 bases and J dropped 2 bases, with 14 bases sitting between them. Germline-derived CDR1 and CDR2 are ENHRY and SYGVKD. The CDR3 bases are TGTGCCATCAGTGAGCCGCAGGGACGAGACACAGATACGCAGTATTTT. This codes for CAISEPQGRDTDTQYF.

This clonotype was observed many times. J is TRBJ1-4 and V is TRBV9; the match to TRBD1 covers 7 bases. V trimming: 4 bases; J trimming: 8 bases; junction bases outside the gene matches: 8. This CDR3 is built from 14 residues. Germline CDR1 reads SGDLS; CDR2 reads YYNGEE. CDR3 region: CASSSRTGREKLFF. CDR3 DNA sequence: TGTGCCAGCAGCTCAAGGACAGGAAGGGAAAAACTGTTTTTT.

The V gene is TRBV6-6, the J gene TRBJ1-3; 7 nucleotides agree with TRBD1. In germline, CDR1 is MNHNY, CDR2 SVGAGI (reference sequence). The CDR3 totals 17 residues. J gave up 0 bases and V 3 bases, and 8 bases lay outside the gene matches. In DNA form, the CDR3 reads TGTGCCAGCAGTTATATCCCAGGGGGTTACTCTGGAAACACCATATATTTT. Its translation: CASSYIPGGYSGNTIYF.

This clonotype turned up a few times. The gene calls are TRBV29-1 and TRBJ1-2, with 10 bases aligning to TRBD1. This CDR3 has 13 residues. From germline, CDR1 is SQVTM and CDR2 ANQGSEA. V lost 5 bases and J lost 5; bases outside the gene matches: 5. This CDR3 reads CSVRTGGAYGYTF. DNA for the CDR3: TGCAGCGTTCGGACAGGGGGTGCATATGGCTACACCTTC.

In this sample, this clonotype turned up a few times. V gene TRBV6-6 combines with J gene TRBJ1-2, with D unresolved. Trimming removed 5 bases at V and 11 bases at J, with 15 bases between. CDR1 MNHNY and CDR2 SVGAGI come from the germline V gene (reference sequence). The CDR3 has 12 amino acids. The CDR3 DNA reads TGTGCCAGCAGTCCGGGATCCCCTGGGTACACCTTC. The encoded protein is CASSPGSPGYTF.

CDR3 protein: CASRDLGGPYEQYV. The CDR3 DNA reads as TGTGCCAGCAGGGACTTAGGAGGACCCTACGAGCAGTACGTC. The chain recombines TRBV27 with TRBJ2-7; perhaps TRBD2 as D (5 bases). Trimming took off 6 bases at V and 2 bases at J, with 14 bases between the two ends. Germline-derived CDR1 and CDR2 are MNHEY and SMNVEV (reference sequence). The CDR3 sequence is 14 residues long.

This chain connects TRBV7-6 to TRBJ2-1, with D perhaps matching TRBD2 (5 bases). Trimming removed 6 bases from V and 6 bases from J, with 18 bases in between. The length of the CDR3 is 15 residues. CDR1 is SGHVS, CDR2 FNYEAQ, per germline. CDR3 in amino acids: CASRHGITTANEQFF. CDR3 coding DNA: TGTGCCAGCAGACACGGGATTACTACGGCCAATGAGCAGTTCTTC.

The chain joins TRBV12-3 or TRBV12-4 to TRBJ2-7; no reliable D call. This CDR3 has 12 amino acids. V was cut by 4 bases and J by 5 bases, with 9 bases left in between. CDR3 DNA sequence: TGTGCCAGCAGTTGGGGTGGGGACGAGCAGTACGTC. Encoded protein: CASSWGGDEQYV.

This clonotype was observed at least ten times. V usage is TRBV3-1 and J usage is TRBJ1-1; D possibly corresponds to TRBD1 (6 bases). The V gene lost 8 bases and the J gene lost 3 bases, with 25 bases spanning the gap. The CDR3 loop spans 17 amino acids. The germline V gene has CDR1 LGHDT and CDR2 YNNKEL (reference sequence). CDR3 sequence reads: CASGDGGLGLRYTEAFF. The CDR3 DNA reads as TGTGCCAGCGGGGACGGGGGGCTCGGCCTACGCTACACTGAAGCTTTCTTT.

The chain combines TRBV6-2 or TRBV6-3 with TRBJ2-1; 8 positions agree with TRBD2. Germline V gene lookup returns CDR1 MNHEY and CDR2 SVGEGT. The CDR3 extends over 14 amino acids. With 7 bases clipped from V and 4 bases from J, the junction kept 6 bases outside the gene matches. The DNA of the CDR3 is TGTGCCAGCAACCTCAGCGGGGGATACAATGAGCAGTTCTTC. Translated: CASNLSGGYNEQFF.

The chain links TRBV5-1 to TRBJ2-1; 12 positions match TRBD2. Trimming at V came to 3 bases and at J to 10 bases, leaving 5 bases not matched to a gene. From germline, CDR1 is SGHRS and CDR2 YFSETQ. CDR3 length: 14 residues. The CDR3: CASSWRLAGVEQFF. The DNA for the CDR3 is TGCGCCAGCAGCTGGAGACTAGCGGGAGTCGAGCAGTTCTTC.

This chain uses TRBV6-2 or TRBV6-3 with TRBJ1-5; D uncertain. This CDR3 is built from 16 residues. Germline CDR1 is MNHEY and CDR2 is SVGEGT. Trimming left V 7 bases short and J 0 bases short, with 16 bases between. DNA for the CDR3: TGTGCCAGCACTCGGACCCAGCGGTTTAGCAATCAGCCCCAGCATTTT. Protein product: CASTRTQRFSNQPQHF.

This clonotype was seen more than once but under ten times. J is TRBJ2-7 and V is TRBV19; D is ambiguous. V was cut by 5 bases and J by 3 bases, with 8 bases left in between. The CDR3 sequence is 12 residues long. Germline values: CDR1 LNHDA, CDR2 SQIVND (reference sequence). CDR3 DNA sequence: TGTGCCAGTAGTCCGAATGGCTACGAGCAGTACTTC. Its protein is CASSPNGYEQYF.

The V gene is TRBV3-1, the J gene TRBJ2-7; D perhaps matches TRBD1 (5 bases). This CDR3 is 17 amino acids long. Germline values: CDR1 LGHDT, CDR2 YNNKEL (reference sequence). V lost 0 bases and J 2 bases, leaving 17 bases between the germline ends. The CDR3 spells CASSQDLETGATYEQYF. CDR3 in DNA: TGTGCCAGCAGCCAAGATCTGGAAACAGGAGCAACCTACGAGCAGTACTTC.

Points on this clonotype: This clone may be a read error of a much larger clone one base away. The chain employs TRBV12-3 or TRBV12-4 and TRBJ2-4; 9 nucleotides line up with TRBD2. This CDR3 spans 15 amino acids. CDR3 nucleotide sequence: TGTGCCAGCGGGCTAGCGGGACTCTGGGGAAACATTCTGTACTTC. Protein product: CASGLAGLWGNILYF.

Written as DNA, the CDR3 is TGTGCCAGCAGCCAAGAAGTTGTGGACGGGGAGCTGTTTTTT. Translated, it gives CASSQEVVDGELFF. This rearrangement joins TRBV14 to TRBJ2-2; D uncertain. This CDR3 is built from 14 residues. Germline V gene sequence: CDR1 SGHDN, CDR2 FVKESK. The V end lost 0 bases, the J end lost 7 bases, and 9 bases lay between the germline ends.